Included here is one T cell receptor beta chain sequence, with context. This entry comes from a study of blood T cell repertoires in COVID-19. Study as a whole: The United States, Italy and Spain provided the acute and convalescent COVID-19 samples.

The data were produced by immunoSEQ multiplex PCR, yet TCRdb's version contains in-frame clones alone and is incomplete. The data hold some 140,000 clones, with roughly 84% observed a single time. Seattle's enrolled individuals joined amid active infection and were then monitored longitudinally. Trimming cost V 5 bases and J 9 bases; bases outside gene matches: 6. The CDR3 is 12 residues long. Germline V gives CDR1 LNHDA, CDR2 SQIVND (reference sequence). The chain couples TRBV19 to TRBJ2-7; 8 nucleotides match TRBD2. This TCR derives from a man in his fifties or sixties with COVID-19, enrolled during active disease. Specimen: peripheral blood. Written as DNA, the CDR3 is TGTGCCAGTAGTGAAGTGGCGGGAGGGCAGTACTTC. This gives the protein CASSEVAGGQYF.